These T cell receptor beta chains were read from a single sample in a study of control samples from healthy donors and cancer patients. TCRdb's copy holds only in-frame clones and misses some; the assay was immunoSEQ multiplex PCR. The table has about 51,000 clones, around nine tenths seen once; the top ten hold around two fifths. Sample: PBMCs. These receptors came from a man over 45 with head and neck cancer. Both conserved end residues are part of each CDR3. The order of the fields is J gene, V gene, CDR3 length, CDR3 protein.

TRBJ1-2 TRBV30 14 CAWSALGRGYGYTF
TRBJ2-4 TRBV4-2 14 CASSPQGSKNIQYF
TRBJ2-2 TRBV18 14 CASSPATNTGELFF
TRBJ2-7 TRBV28 13 CASRPPGPYEQYF
TRBJ2-5 TRBV9 16 CASSAGGPGAAETQYF
TRBJ1-2 TRBV5-5 13 CASSLAGRGGYTF
TRBJ2-2 TRBV6-2/TRBV6-3 17 CASSPGQAHANTGELFF
TRBJ1-3 TRBV4-1 14 CASSQFRLESTIYF
TRBJ2-1 TRBV18 17 CASSPRTTGQSYNEQFF
TRBJ1-3 TRBV12-3/TRBV12-4 13 CASSPGPRNTIYF
TRBJ2-2 TRBV7-2 16 CASSLTREANTGELFF
TRBJ2-5 TRBV27 12 CASRMRGETQYF
TRBJ1-6 TRBV28 15 CASSPKTSYNSPLHF
TRBJ2-5 TRBV7-3 16 CASSWDGRGLEETQYF
TRBJ2-7 TRBV7-9 12 CASVGRSYEQYF
TRBJ1-5 TRBV4-1 17 CASSQAIPRRYNQPQHF
TRBJ2-7 TRBV29-1 13 CSVEQDTSYEQYF
TRBJ2-5 TRBV5-8 10 CASSLRTQYF
TRBJ2-1 TRBV11-2 15 CASSPSGGTGLEQFF
TRBJ1-2 TRBV20-1 11 CSARFQGAYTF
TRBJ2-7 TRBV6-5 11 CASRQSYEQYF
TRBJ1-2 TRBV10-3 14 CAISESGTGGGYTF
TRBJ1-2 TRBV4-3 15 CASSQGRVGVYGYTF
TRBJ2-1 TRBV4-2 15 CASSQDGTENNEQFF
TRBJ2-1 TRBV6-5 13 CASRSSGYNEQFF
TRBJ2-7 TRBV27 15 CASSKQGNTPGEQYF
TRBJ1-3 TRBV27 18 CASSSLLGRGASGNTIYF
TRBJ2-7 TRBV7-3 15 CASSLTGTIPYEQYF
TRBJ2-2 TRBV7-6 17 CASSLGGGTQNTGELFF
TRBJ2-7 TRBV27 15 CASSFLTGEVSEQYF
TRBJ1-6 TRBV7-8 16 CASSKITGNIYSPLHF
TRBJ2-5 TRBV27 17 CASSLRLAGGPQETQYF
TRBJ2-7 TRBV2 12 CANVGPSFEQYF
TRBJ2-7 TRBV19 13 CASSHETRGEQYF
TRBJ1-5 TRBV6-5 12 CASRDKNQPQHF
TRBJ2-2 TRBV27 19 CASSLRASGATWSTGELFF
TRBJ1-4 TRBV7-9 14 CASSLGGVQEKLFF
TRBJ1-4 TRBV6-2/TRBV6-3 15 CASSDGGITNEKLFF
TRBJ1-1 TRBV6-4 13 CASSVEGGTEAFF
TRBJ1-1 TRBV4-2 15 CASSQDSLGDTEAFF
TRBJ2-5 TRBV5-1 14 CASSPDSLQETQYF
TRBJ1-2 TRBV4-1 17 CASSQGGLGQASFGYTF
TRBJ2-7 TRBV6-6 16 CASSYSKLAGSYEQYF
TRBJ2-7 TRBV12-5 14 CASGLGTGRNEQYF
TRBJ2-7 TRBV2 13 CASRRTDSYEQYF
TRBJ1-1 TRBV7-9 14 CASSFGQGEGEAFF
TRBJ1-1 TRBV5-5 15 CASSLDRGLSAEAFF
TRBJ2-1 TRBV7-3 17 CASSPMGLAGEADEQFF
TRBJ2-7 TRBV7-6 17 CASSTGQGTRGSYEQYF
TRBJ2-7 TRBV28 16 CASSSPSQGAPYEQYF
TRBJ1-1 TRBV10-1 14 CASSLGQRNTEAFF
TRBJ2-7 TRBV6-5 14 CASSSPREAGEQYF
TRBJ1-4 TRBV7-9 14 CASSPTGSGEKLFF